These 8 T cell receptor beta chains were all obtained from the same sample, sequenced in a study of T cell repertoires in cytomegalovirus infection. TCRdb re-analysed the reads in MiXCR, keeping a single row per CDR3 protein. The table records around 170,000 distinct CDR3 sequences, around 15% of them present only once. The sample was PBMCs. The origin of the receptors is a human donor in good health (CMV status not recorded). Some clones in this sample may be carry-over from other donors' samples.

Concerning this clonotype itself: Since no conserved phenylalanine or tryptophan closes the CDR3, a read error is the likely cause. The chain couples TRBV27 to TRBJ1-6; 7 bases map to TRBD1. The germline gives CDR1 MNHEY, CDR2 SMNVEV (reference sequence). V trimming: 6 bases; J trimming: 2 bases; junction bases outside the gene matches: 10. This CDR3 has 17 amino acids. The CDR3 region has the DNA TGTGCCAGCAGCCCCAGACAGGGTGGAACCTATAATTCACCCCTCCACCTT. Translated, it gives CASSPRQGGTYNSPLHL.

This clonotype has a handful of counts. The CDR3 DNA follows: TGTGCCAGCAGTTACGGTTTGGCAGAAAAACTGTTTTTT. Translating gives CASSYGLAEKLFF. This rearrangement joins TRBV6-2 or TRBV6-3 to TRBJ1-4; D gene uncertain. The CDR3 sequence is 13 residues long. Germline CDR1 is MNHEY and CDR2 is SVGEGT. V lost 2 bases to trimming and J lost 8 bases, with 9 bases between them.

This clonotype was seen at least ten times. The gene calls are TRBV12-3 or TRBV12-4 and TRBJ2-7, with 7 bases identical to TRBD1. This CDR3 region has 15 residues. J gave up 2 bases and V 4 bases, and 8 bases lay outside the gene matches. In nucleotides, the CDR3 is TGTGCCAGCAGTTCTCCGGGACAGCTAACCTACGAGCAGTACTTC. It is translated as CASSSPGQLTYEQYF.

The CDR3 region is CASSLGRGFYEQYF. The CDR3 DNA is TGTGCCAGCAGTTTAGGCAGGGGATTCTACGAGCAGTACTTC. The gene calls are TRBV28 and TRBJ2-7; D possibly corresponds to TRBD1 (6 bases). Germline V lookup: CDR1 MDHEN, CDR2 SYDVKM. V dropped 2 bases and J dropped 3 bases, with 11 bases sitting between them. This CDR3 is 14 amino acids long.

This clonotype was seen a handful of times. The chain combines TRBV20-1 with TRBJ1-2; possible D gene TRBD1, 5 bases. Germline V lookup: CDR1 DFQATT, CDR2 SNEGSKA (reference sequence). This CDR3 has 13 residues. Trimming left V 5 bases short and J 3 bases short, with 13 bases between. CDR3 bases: TGCAGTGCTTGGAGGGGTACGGACTATGGCTACACCTTC. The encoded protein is CSAWRGTDYGYTF.

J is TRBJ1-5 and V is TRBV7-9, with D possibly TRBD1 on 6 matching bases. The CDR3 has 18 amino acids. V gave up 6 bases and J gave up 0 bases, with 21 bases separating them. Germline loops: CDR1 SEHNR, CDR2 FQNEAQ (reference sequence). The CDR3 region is CASSSSGTSLYSNQPQHF. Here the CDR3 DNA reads TGTGCCAGCAGTTCTTCCGGGACAAGTCTTTATAGCAATCAGCCCCAGCATTTT.

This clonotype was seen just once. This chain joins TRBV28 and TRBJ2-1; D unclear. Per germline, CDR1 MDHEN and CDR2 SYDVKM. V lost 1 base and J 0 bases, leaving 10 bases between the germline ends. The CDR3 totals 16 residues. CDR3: CASSLFGESSYNEQFF. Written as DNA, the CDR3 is TGTGCCAGCAGTTTATTCGGCGAGAGCTCCTACAATGAGCAGTTCTTC.

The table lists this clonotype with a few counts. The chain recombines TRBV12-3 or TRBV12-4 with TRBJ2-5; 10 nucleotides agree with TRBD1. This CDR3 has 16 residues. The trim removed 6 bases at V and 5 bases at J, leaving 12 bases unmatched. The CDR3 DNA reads TGTGCCAGCAGCCCCTCCGGACAGGGGGGATTGGAGACCCAGTACTTC. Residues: CASSPSGQGGLETQYF.